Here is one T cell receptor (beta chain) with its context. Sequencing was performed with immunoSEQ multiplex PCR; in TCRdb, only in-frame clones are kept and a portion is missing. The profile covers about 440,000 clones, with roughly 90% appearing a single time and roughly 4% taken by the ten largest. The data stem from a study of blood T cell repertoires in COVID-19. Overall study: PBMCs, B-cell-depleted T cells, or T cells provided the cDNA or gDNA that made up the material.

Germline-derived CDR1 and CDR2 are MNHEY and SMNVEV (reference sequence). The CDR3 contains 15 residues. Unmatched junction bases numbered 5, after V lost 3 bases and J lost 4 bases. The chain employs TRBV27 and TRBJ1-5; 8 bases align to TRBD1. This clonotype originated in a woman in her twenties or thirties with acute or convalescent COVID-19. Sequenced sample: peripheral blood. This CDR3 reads CASSFQGARNQPQHF. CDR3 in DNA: TGTGCCAGCAGTTTCCAGGGGGCGAGGAATCAGCCCCAGCATTTT.